This section outlines one T cell receptor beta chain sequence together with its context. One end of the junction is discordant with germline, which a read error may explain. No more than 2 weeks before study entry, exposed participants had met a case of COVID-19. The data belong to a study of blood T cell repertoires in COVID-19. Study context: The United States, Italy and Spain supplied acute and convalescent COVID-19 samples. T cells, B-cell-depleted T cells, or PBMCs supplied cDNA or gDNA.

The CDR3 spans 15 residues. Germline CDR1 and CDR2: MNHEY and SMNVEV (reference sequence). In the original processing: Estimates of nucleated cell counts were drawn from the amplification of reference gene primers. Using immunoSEQ multiplex PCR, the repertoire was profiled, and TCRdb retains in-frame clones only, with some absent. The V and J calls and clone size are taken from that table; D and trimming were inferred from the DNA. The sample consists of roughly 400,000 clones, over 75% of them appearing once. This clonotype was obtained from a woman under 30 who had been exposed to COVID-19. The sequenced material came from PBMCs or T cells enriched from blood (not recorded which). The chain employs TRBV27 and TRBJ2-3; TRBD2 matches 7 bases. The CDR3 nucleotides read TGTGCCAGCAGTGTATCCGGGACTACCGGAGATACGCAGTATTTT. Translated, it gives CASSVSGTTGDTQYF.